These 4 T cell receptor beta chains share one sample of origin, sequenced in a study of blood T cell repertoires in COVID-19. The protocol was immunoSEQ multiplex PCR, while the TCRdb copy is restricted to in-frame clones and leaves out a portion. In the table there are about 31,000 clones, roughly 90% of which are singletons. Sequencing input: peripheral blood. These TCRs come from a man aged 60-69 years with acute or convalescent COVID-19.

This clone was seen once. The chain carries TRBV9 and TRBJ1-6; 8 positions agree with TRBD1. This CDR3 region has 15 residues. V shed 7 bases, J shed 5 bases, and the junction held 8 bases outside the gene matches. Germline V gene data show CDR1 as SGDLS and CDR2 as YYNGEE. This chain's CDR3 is CASSPSGGNNSPLHF. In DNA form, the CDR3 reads TGTGCCAGCTCGCCTTCAGGGGGCAATAATTCACCCCTCCACTTT.

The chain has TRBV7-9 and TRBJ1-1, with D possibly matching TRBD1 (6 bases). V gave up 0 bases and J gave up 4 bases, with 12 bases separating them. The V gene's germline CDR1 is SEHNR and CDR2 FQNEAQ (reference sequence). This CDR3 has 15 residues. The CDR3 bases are TGTGCCAGCAGCTTAGCGCCCAGGGGCGGCACTGAAGCTTTCTTT. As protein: CASSLAPRGGTEAFF.

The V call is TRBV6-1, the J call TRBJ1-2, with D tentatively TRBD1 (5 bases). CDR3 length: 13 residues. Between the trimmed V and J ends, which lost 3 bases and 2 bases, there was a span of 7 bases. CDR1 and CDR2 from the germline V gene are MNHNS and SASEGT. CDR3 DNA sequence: TGTGCCAGCAGTGAGGCAGGGAACTATGGCTACACCTTC. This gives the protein CASSEAGNYGYTF.

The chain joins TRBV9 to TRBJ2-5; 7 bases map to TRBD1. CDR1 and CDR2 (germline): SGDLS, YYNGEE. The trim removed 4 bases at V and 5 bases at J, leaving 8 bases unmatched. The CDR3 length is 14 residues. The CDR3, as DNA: TGTGCCAGCAGCACTAGACAGGGCGGGGAGACCCAGTACTTC. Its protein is CASSTRQGGETQYF.